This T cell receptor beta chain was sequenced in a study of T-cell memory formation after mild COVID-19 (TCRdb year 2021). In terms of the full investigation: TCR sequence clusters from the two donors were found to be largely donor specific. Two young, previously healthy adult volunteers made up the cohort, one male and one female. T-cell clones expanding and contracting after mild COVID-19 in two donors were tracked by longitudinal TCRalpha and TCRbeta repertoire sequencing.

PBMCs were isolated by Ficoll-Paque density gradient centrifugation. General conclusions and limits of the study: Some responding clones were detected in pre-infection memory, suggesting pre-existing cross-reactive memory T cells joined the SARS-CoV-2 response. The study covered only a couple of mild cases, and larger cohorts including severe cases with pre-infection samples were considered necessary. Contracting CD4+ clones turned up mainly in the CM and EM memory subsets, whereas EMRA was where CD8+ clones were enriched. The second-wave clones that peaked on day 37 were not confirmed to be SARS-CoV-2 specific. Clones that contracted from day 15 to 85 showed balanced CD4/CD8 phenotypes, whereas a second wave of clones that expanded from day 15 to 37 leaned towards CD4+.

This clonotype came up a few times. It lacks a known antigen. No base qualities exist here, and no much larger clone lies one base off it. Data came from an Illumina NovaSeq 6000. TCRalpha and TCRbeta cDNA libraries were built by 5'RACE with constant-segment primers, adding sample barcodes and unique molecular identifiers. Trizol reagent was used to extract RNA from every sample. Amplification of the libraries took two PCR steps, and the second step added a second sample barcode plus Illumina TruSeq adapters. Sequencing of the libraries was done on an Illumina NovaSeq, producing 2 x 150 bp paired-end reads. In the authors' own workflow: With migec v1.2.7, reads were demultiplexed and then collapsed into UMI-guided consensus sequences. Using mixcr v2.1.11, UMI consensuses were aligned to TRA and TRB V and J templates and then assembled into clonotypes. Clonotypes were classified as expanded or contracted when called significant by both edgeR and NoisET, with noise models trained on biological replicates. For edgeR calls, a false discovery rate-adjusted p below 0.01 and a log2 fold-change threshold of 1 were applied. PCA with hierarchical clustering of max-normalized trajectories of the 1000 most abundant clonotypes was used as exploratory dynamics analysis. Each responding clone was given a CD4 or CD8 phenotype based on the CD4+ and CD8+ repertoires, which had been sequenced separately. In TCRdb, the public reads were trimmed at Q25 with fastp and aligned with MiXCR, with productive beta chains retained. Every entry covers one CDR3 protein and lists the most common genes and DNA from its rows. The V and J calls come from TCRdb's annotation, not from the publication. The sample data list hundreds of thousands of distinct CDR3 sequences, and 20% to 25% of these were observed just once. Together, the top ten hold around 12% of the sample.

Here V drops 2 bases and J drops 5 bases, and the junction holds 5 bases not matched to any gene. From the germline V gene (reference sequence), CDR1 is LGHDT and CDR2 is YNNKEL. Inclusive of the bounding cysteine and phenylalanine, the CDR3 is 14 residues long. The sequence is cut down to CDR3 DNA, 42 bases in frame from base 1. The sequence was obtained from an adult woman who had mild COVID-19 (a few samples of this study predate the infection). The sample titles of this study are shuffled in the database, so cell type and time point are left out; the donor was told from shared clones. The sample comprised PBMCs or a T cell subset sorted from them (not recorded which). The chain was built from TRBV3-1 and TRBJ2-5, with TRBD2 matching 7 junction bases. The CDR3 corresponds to CASSQTGGGETQYF. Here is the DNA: TGTGCCAGCAGCCAAACGGGGGGAGGGGAGACCCAGTACTTC.